This T cell receptor (beta chain) was captured by sequencing in a study of T cells in Graves' hyperthyroidism and ophthalmopathy. Study-wide findings and caveats: Blood also showed most of the thyroid clonotypes that were expanded above 0.001.

This CDR3 contains 14 residues. V shed 3 bases, J shed 4 bases, and the junction held 4 bases outside the gene matches. CDR1 is SNHLY, CDR2 FYNNEI, per germline. The source material, RNA transcripts, was used to amplify TCR beta CDR3 regions. The TCR CDR3 was amplified in a first-round RT-PCR using the HTBI primer set. One entry per CDR3 protein results from TCRdb running MiXCR on the multiplex PCR reads. The sample includes over 700,000 distinct CDR3 sequences, under 45% of them seen just once. Patients showing uncontrolled infection, other autoimmune disease, pregnancy or lactation were ineligible. Diagnostic assessment was based on clinical symptoms, serum thyroxine and TRAb, thyroid ultrasound and orbital computed tomography. Many counts were recorded for this clonotype. Its antigen remains unidentified.

Sequenced input: blood. This clonotype was obtained from a woman in her thirties or forties with Graves' hyperthyroidism. The V call is TRBV2, the J call TRBJ1-1; 8 bases map to TRBD1. The CDR3 nucleotides read TGTGCCAGCAGTGACAGGGGGCGGGTCACTGAAGCTTTCTTT. Encoded protein: CASSDRGRVTEAFF.